These T cell receptor beta chains were read from a single sample in a study of T-cell reconstitution after alpha-beta-depleted transplantation in children. Each CDR3 protein gets one entry after TCRdb re-called the PCR reads with MiXCR. The sample contains 210,000 or so distinct CDR3 sequences, roughly 10% of which appear only once. Source: PBMCs, taken before TCRalphabeta/CD19-depleted stem cell transplant. These receptors came from a child less than two years old with acute myeloid leukemia, due to receive a stem cell transplant. Both conserved end residues are part of each CDR3. D genes are given only for firm matches. Only some rows state a clone size, as once, few, many or a class for expanded clones.

V,J,size,D,CDR3,DNA
TRBV13,TRBJ1-2,many,-,CASSLNDLAVNGYTF,TGTGCCAGCAGCTTAAATGACCTGGCGGTGAATGGCTACACCTTC
TRBV5-4,TRBJ1-1,many,TRBD1,CASSSRDRGWIKVSTEAFF,TGTGCCAGCAGCTCCCGGGACAGGGGTTGGATAAAGGTGAGCACTGAAGCTTTCTTT
TRBV30,TRBJ1-1,many,-,CAWVEGTEAFF,TGTGCCTGGGTTGAGGGCACTGAAGCTTTCTTT
TRBV20-1,TRBJ1-5,-,TRBD1,CSARGPGQGMSNQPQHF,TGCAGCGCTAGGGGGCCGGGACAGGGGATGAGCAATCAGCCCCAGCATTTT
TRBV5-5,TRBJ2-3,many,-,CASSLPGVQDTQYF,TGTGCCAGCAGCTTGCCGGGGGTTCAAGATACGCAGTATTTT
TRBV18,TRBJ2-7,few,-,CASSPRQGKYF,TGTGCCAGCTCACCTCGGCAGGGAAAGTACTTC
TRBV11-2,TRBJ2-2,few,TRBD2,CASNRGAGDPGELFF,TGTGCCAGCAACCGAGGTGCGGGGGACCCCGGGGAGCTGTTTTTT
TRBV12-3/TRBV12-4,TRBJ1-2,few,TRBD1,CASTHWTGVNYGDTF,TGTGCCAGCACCCACTGGACAGGGGTAAACTATGGCGACACCTTC
TRBV30,TRBJ1-1,few,TRBD1,CAWSPRDRNTEAFF,TGTGCCTGGAGTCCCCGGGACAGGAACACTGAAGCTTTCTTT
TRBV3-1,TRBJ2-7,many,-,CASSRGQSVHEQYF,TGTGCCAGCAGCCGCGGACAGTCAGTCCACGAGCAGTACTTC
TRBV5-6,TRBJ2-5,-,TRBD2,CASSSTSGTVQETQYF,TGTGCCAGCAGCTCCACCAGCGGGACGGTCCAAGAGACCCAGTACTTC
TRBV13,TRBJ1-2,-,TRBD1,CASSLGDREVYTF,TGTGCCAGCAGCTTAGGGGACAGGGAAGTCTACACCTTC
TRBV7-2,TRBJ1-5,many,-,CASSFGQFSNQPQHF,TGTGCCAGCAGCTTCGGACAGTTTAGCAATCAGCCCCAGCATTTT
TRBV29-1,TRBJ2-3,many,-,CSVEGGITDTQYF,TGCAGCGTTGAAGGCGGAATCACAGATACGCAGTATTTT
TRBV12-3/TRBV12-4,TRBJ1-2,many,-,CASSLGGEANYGYTF,TGTGCCAGCAGTTTAGGCGGAGAAGCTAACTATGGCTACACCTTC